This T cell receptor beta chain was captured in a study of PD-1 blockade in classical Hodgkin lymphoma. The length of the CDR3 is 15 residues. The germline gives CDR1 LNHDA, CDR2 SQIVND (reference sequence). The V gene end was trimmed by 6 bases and the J gene end by 2 bases; junction bases not matched to a gene: 5. Only in-frame clones appear in the TCRdb table, and some are missing; sequencing was by immunoSEQ multiplex PCR. The sample records about 98,000 clones, 92% being singletons. Each and every patient relapsed after autologous stem cell transplantation, and patients got differing brentuximab vedotin exposure.

The material sequenced was peripheral blood mononuclear cells (PBMCs), taken at baseline. The origin of this receptor is a human donor with classical Hodgkin lymphoma. The genes are TRBV19 and TRBJ2-3; 10 bases map to TRBD1. The CDR3 nucleotides read TGTGCCAGTAGCCTGGGGACAGGGGCCACAGATACGCAGTATTTT. It codes for CASSLGTGATDTQYF.